This paragraph covers one T cell receptor beta chain sequence. Its antigen is unknown. No quality values exist for individual bases; no much larger clone is one base distant. The immunoSEQ kit was used, according to the manufacturer's recommendations, to generate TCR beta libraries from genomic DNA. To prepare the libraries, a first multiplex PCR with proprietary primers was run, followed by a second PCR that added unique barcodes, and a bead cleanup was done after each round. Each sample batch included a kit-provided positive control reaction and a negative control reaction. The final libraries were assessed on an Agilent 4200 TapeStation D1000 ScreenTape, pooled by volume, and quantified by qPCR. Sequencing ran on an Illumina NextSeq500 with a MidOutput 150-cycle cartridge, using 156 Read1 and 15 Index1 cycles with kit custom primers. The pooled library was loaded at 0.75 to 1 pM, and around 22% PhiX control was spiked in. Processing in the source paper ran as follows. The vendor-processed data were analyzed in R, and a clonotype was defined as all T cells that share the same CDR3 nucleotide sequence. For clone abundance analyses, frequencies were normalized to the 10,000 most abundant clones per sample. Public T cell clones, averaging fewer than five per sample, were removed before analysis. The dominant motif analysis was done with ImmunoMap using the PAM10 matrix, a gap penalty of 30, and a homology threshold of 0.3, and motifs with a cumulative frequency of at least 0.01 were considered dominant. Here the immuneACCESS table is served through TCRdb, limited to in-frame sequences with V and J called. Missing clones are a known gap in these copies; in checked studies unresolved V genes cover under half, and the rest lacks a known reason. V and J calls and clone size follow that table, whereas D and trimming were derived from the DNA. For this sample the table gives approximately 25,000 clones, of which nearly 55% were detected only once. The top ten clones comprise less than 25% of the sample.

The CDR3 has 16 amino acids, counting the end cysteine and phenylalanine. Only the CDR3 DNA stays, 48 bases, in frame from base 1. The junction carries 14 bases between V and J, which are trimmed by 0 bases and 3 bases respectively. The germline V gene yields MGHRA for CDR1 and YSYEKL for CDR2. This specimen belongs to a study of radiation and T cells in renal cell carcinoma (dated by TCRdb to the early 2020s). As for the study more broadly: In total, 50 to 60 samples underwent TCR beta sequencing: 25 or so tumors plus 27 peripheral blood samples. In the 40 to 55 samples combined, several million unique CDR3 nucleotide sequences were found, encoding roughly 2.5 million unique CDR3 amino acid sequences.

Read against the paper, the sample's time point label means: tumor resected at nephrectomy. The sample's treatment or condition label, decoded: treatment-naive control, cytoreductive nephrectomy. Control tumors were obtained from treatment-naive renal cell carcinoma patients in whom cytoreductive nephrectomy was performed without prior radiation. All patients had renal cell carcinoma with clear cell pathology. Control tumors used for TCR sequencing came from a few females and 11 males, resected 2011 to 2014, with median age approximately 52 years (range about 35 to 85). Tumors were dissociated mechanically, digested with collagenase/hyaluronidase at 37 degrees C, processed in gentleMACS C tubes, and stored in liquid nitrogen. The QIAamp DNA Blood Mini Kit (Qiagen) was used to prepare genomic DNA for TCR sequencing. The analyses included only samples that passed all quality control checks. Points the paper makes about the study in general: Intratumoral heterogeneity went uncaptured because the only tumor material available was small regions of 0.9 to 1 g. TCR clonality was higher in irradiated tumors than in controls, as the top 100 clonotypes made up an average of around 54% of the repertoire in irradiated tumors compared with 43% in nephrectomy-only tumors. Irradiated tumors contained more dominant CDR3 motifs, and these motifs occupied a larger share of the repertoire than in control tumors. Because the trial had a single-armed design, the trial could not examine how radiation dose or scheduling affected the TCR repertoire.

The V and J genes are TRBV4-1 and TRBJ2-5; TRBD1 is possibly the D segment (5 matching bases). Sequenced material: tumor tissue, taken from a patient whose treatment was nephrectomy without radiotherapy. The sequence came from a human donor with renal cell carcinoma. The CDR3 reads CASSQERTGPKETQYF. The DNA reads as follows: TGCGCCAGCAGCCAAGAGAGAACAGGACCGAAAGAGACCCAGTACTTC.